This T cell receptor (beta chain) was found in a study of blood T cell repertoires in COVID-19. Across the study: COVID-19 samples from acute and convalescent phases originated in the United States, Italy and Spain. The cDNA or gDNA used as material had been derived from T cells, B-cell-depleted T cells, or PBMCs.

The assay was immunoSEQ multiplex PCR, and TCRdb's table has in-frame clones only and misses some. This table holds approximately 21,000 clones, more than 80% found once. This CDR3 has 15 residues. In germline, CDR1 is SGHRS, CDR2 YFSETQ. The V segment lost 10 bases and the J segment 6 bases; nucleotides outside the gene matches: 13. The chain combines TRBV5-1 with TRBJ2-2, with 9 positions matching TRBD1. The receptor was derived from a woman of 80 years or more with active or convalescent COVID-19. Source material: peripheral blood. The CDR3 nucleotides read TGCGCCTCCGAGGACAGGGGCCAAAATGCCGGGGAGCTGTTTTTT. Residues: CASEDRGQNAGELFF.